These T cell receptor beta chains were read from a single sample in a study of OX40 agonist ivuxolimab in advanced cancers. Generated by immunoSEQ multiplex PCR, the TCRdb table keeps only in-frame clones and is missing some. Of about 82,000 clones listed, around 88% were seen once; the top ten hold less than 0.85%. Here the sequenced sample was CD4+ or CD8+ T cells sorted from blood, taken in a trial of the OX40 agonist ivuxolimab. Receptors originate from an adult with an advanced solid tumor such as melanoma, head and neck, liver or kidney cancer. CDR3s include the opening cysteine and the closing phenylalanine or tryptophan. A D gene is named only where the DNA matches it firmly. Not every row has a clone size; where given, it reads once, few, many or a size class.

CDR3: CASTRLEGNQPQHF
DNA: TGTGCCAGCACCCGATTAGAGGGCAATCAGCCCCAGCATTTT
D: NA
V: TRBV5-6
J: TRBJ1-5
length: 14
size: NA

CDR3: CASLRGPNQPQHF
DNA: TGTGCCAGCCTTAGAGGTCCCAATCAGCCCCAGCATTTT
D: NA
V: TRBV6-6
J: TRBJ1-5
length: 13
size: NA

CDR3: CASSLSSGVPQHF
DNA: TGTGCCAGCAGCTTGAGTTCTGGCGTGCCCCAGCATTTT
D: NA
V: TRBV5-5
J: TRBJ1-5
length: 13
size: NA

CDR3: CASSLAGVGSEKLFF
DNA: TGTGCCAGCAGTTTAGCAGGGGTAGGGAGTGAAAAACTGTTTTTT
D: NA
V: TRBV28
J: TRBJ1-4
length: 15
size: few

CDR3: CASSPLRFYNEQFF
DNA: TGTGCCAGCAGCCCCCTTCGGTTCTACAATGAGCAGTTCTTC
D: NA
V: TRBV9
J: TRBJ2-1
length: 14
size: NA

CDR3: CASNFATEAFF
DNA: TGTGCCAGCAACTTCGCCACTGAAGCTTTCTTT
D: NA
V: TRBV6-1
J: TRBJ1-1
length: 11
size: few

CDR3: CASRRTSGITDTQYF
DNA: TGTGCCAGTCGGAGGACTAGCGGGATTACAGATACGCAGTATTTT
D: TRBD2
V: TRBV6-6
J: TRBJ2-3
length: 15
size: NA

CDR3: CASSFLGASLGEQYF
DNA: TGTGCCAGCAGTTTTTTAGGGGCCTCTTTGGGGGAGCAGTACTTC
D: NA
V: TRBV28
J: TRBJ2-7
length: 15
size: once

CDR3: CASSRRDRIGETQYF
DNA: TGTGCCAGCAGCAGGCGGGACAGGATCGGGGAGACCCAGTACTTC
D: TRBD1
V: TRBV5-6
J: TRBJ2-5
length: 15
size: NA

CDR3: CAISEWGDTDTQYF
DNA: TGTGCCATCAGTGAGTGGGGTGACACAGATACGCAGTATTTT
D: NA
V: TRBV10-3
J: TRBJ2-3
length: 14
size: NA

CDR3: CASRDSNTEAFF
DNA: TGTGCCAGCAGGGACAGCAACACTGAAGCTTTCTTT
D: NA
V: TRBV7-2
J: TRBJ1-1
length: 12
size: NA

CDR3: CASSWPSGKTYNEQFF
DNA: TGCGCCAGCAGCTGGCCTAGCGGGAAGACCTACAATGAGCAGTTCTTC
D: TRBD2
V: TRBV5-1
J: TRBJ2-1
length: 16
size: NA

CDR3: CAWRGAGTPGGYGYTF
DNA: TGTGCCTGGAGGGGAGCAGGGACACCCGGGGGCTATGGCTACACCTTC
D: NA
V: TRBV30
J: TRBJ1-2
length: 16
size: NA

CDR3: CASSIYSGRGSGELFF
DNA: TGTGCCAGTAGTATATATAGCGGGAGAGGGTCCGGGGAGCTGTTTTTT
D: TRBD2
V: TRBV19
J: TRBJ2-2
length: 16
size: NA

CDR3: CASSLGIHSEAFF
DNA: TGTGCCAGCAGCTTAGGTATCCACAGTGAAGCTTTCTTT
D: NA
V: TRBV7-2
J: TRBJ1-1
length: 13
size: few

CDR3: CASSPHGYEQYF
DNA: TGTGCCAGCAGCCCGCACGGCTACGAGCAGTACTTC
D: NA
V: TRBV28
J: TRBJ2-7
length: 12
size: NA

CDR3: CASRQGTRSNQPQHF
DNA: TGTGCCAGCAGGCAAGGGACCCGAAGCAATCAGCCCCAGCATTTT
D: NA
V: TRBV27
J: TRBJ1-5
length: 15
size: few

CDR3: CASSTPGAGYTF
DNA: TGTGCCAGCAGTACCCCGGGGGCCGGCTACACCTTC
D: NA
V: TRBV28
J: TRBJ1-2
length: 12
size: NA

CDR3: CASSSVFSSQPQHF
DNA: TGTGCCAGCAGCTCCGTTTTCAGCTCTCAGCCCCAGCATTTT
D: NA
V: TRBV7-9
J: TRBJ1-5
length: 14
size: NA

CDR3: CASSVTANTEAFF
DNA: TGTGCCAGCAGTGTGACAGCGAACACTGAAGCTTTCTTT
D: NA
V: TRBV6-1
J: TRBJ1-1
length: 13
size: NA

CDR3: CASSISFRRGQVYEQYF
DNA: TGTGCCAGTAGTATTTCGTTCCGGAGGGGGCAGGTTTACGAGCAGTACTTC
D: NA
V: TRBV19
J: TRBJ2-7
length: 17
size: NA

CDR3: CASSGGLGVSYNEQFF
DNA: TGTGCCAGCAGTGGGGGCCTGGGCGTCTCCTACAATGAGCAGTTCTTC
D: NA
V: TRBV27
J: TRBJ2-1
length: 16
size: NA

CDR3: CASSTTLTSGRNTGELFF
DNA: TGTGCCAGCAGCACGACACTAACTAGCGGAAGGAACACCGGGGAGCTGTTTTTT
D: TRBD2
V: TRBV5-6
J: TRBJ2-2
length: 18
size: once

CDR3: CASSGPGGDTQYF
DNA: TGTGCCAGCAGCGGCCCTGGAGGAGATACGCAGTATTTT
D: NA
V: TRBV5-6
J: TRBJ2-3
length: 13
size: NA

CDR3: CASSLGGGLQETQYF
DNA: TGTGCCAGCAGCTTGGGGGGGGGACTACAAGAGACCCAGTACTTC
D: TRBD2
V: TRBV5-4
J: TRBJ2-5
length: 15
size: NA

CDR3: CASSPRAASGRDNEQFF
DNA: TGTGCCAGCAGCCCCCGTGCGGCTAGCGGGCGAGACAATGAGCAGTTCTTC
D: TRBD2
V: TRBV7-3
J: TRBJ2-1
length: 17
size: NA

CDR3: CASSLDRAPAATNEQFF
DNA: TGTGCCAGCAGCTTGGATAGGGCCCCGGCGGCAACCAATGAGCAGTTCTTC
D: NA
V: TRBV5-6
J: TRBJ2-1
length: 17
size: NA

CDR3: CASSVEGLSGNTIYF
DNA: TGTGCCAGCAGTGTTGAGGGCCTCTCTGGAAACACCATATATTTT
D: NA
V: TRBV6-1
J: TRBJ1-3
length: 15
size: NA

CDR3: CASSQDPDLGSPLHF
DNA: TGTGCCAGCAGCCAAGATCCGGACTTAGGGTCACCCCTCCACTTT
D: NA
V: TRBV4-2
J: TRBJ1-6
length: 15
size: NA

CDR3: CASNELDYEQYF
DNA: TGTGCCAGCAACGAACTAGATTACGAGCAGTACTTC
D: NA
V: TRBV28
J: TRBJ2-7
length: 12
size: NA

CDR3: CASAGADTQYF
DNA: TGTGCCAGCGCAGGGGCAGATACGCAGTATTTT
D: NA
V: TRBV7-9
J: TRBJ2-3
length: 11
size: NA

CDR3: CASSGQSSTDTQYF
DNA: TGTGCCAGCAGCGGACAGTCTAGCACAGATACGCAGTATTTT
D: NA
V: TRBV7-2
J: TRBJ2-3
length: 14
size: once

CDR3: CASSPTAVMNTEAFF
DNA: TGTGCCAGCTCACCGACGGCGGTGATGAACACTGAAGCTTTCTTT
D: NA
V: TRBV18
J: TRBJ1-1
length: 15
size: NA

CDR3: CASSLWGDNQPQHF
DNA: TGTGCCAGCAGTTTATGGGGGGACAATCAGCCCCAGCATTTT
D: NA
V: TRBV27
J: TRBJ1-5
length: 14
size: NA

CDR3: CASSFPITLAGAMTDTQYF
DNA: TGTGCCAGCAGCTTTCCTATTACACTAGCGGGAGCAATGACAGATACGCAGTATTTT
D: TRBD2
V: TRBV7-2
J: TRBJ2-3
length: 19
size: NA

CDR3: CASAPSGRSADTQYF
DNA: TGTGCCAGTGCCCCTAGCGGGAGAAGTGCAGATACGCAGTATTTT
D: TRBD2
V: TRBV19
J: TRBJ2-3
length: 15
size: NA

CDR3: CASSQGMDQPQHF
DNA: TGCGCCAGCAGCCAAGGGATGGACCAGCCCCAGCATTTT
D: NA
V: TRBV4-3
J: TRBJ1-5
length: 13
size: NA

CDR3: CASSPPGGRAQAYEQYF
DNA: TGTGCCAGCTCACCTCCCGGGGGAAGGGCTCAAGCCTACGAGCAGTACTTC
D: NA
V: TRBV18
J: TRBJ2-7
length: 17
size: NA

CDR3: CASSRRGHEMIDEQYF
DNA: TGTGCCAGCAGTCGGCGTGGCCACGAGATGATCGACGAGCAGTACTTC
D: NA
V: TRBV27
J: TRBJ2-7
length: 16
size: few

CDR3: CASSFLAVAEAFF
DNA: TGTGCCAGCAGCTTCTTAGCGGTTGCCGAAGCTTTCTTT
D: NA
V: TRBV7-9
J: TRBJ1-1
length: 13
size: NA

CDR3: CASSQQGGLNTEAFF
DNA: TGTGCCAGCAGCCAGCAGGGGGGGTTGAACACTGAAGCTTTCTTT
D: TRBD1
V: TRBV4-2
J: TRBJ1-1
length: 15
size: NA

CDR3: CASSLSSGANVLTF
DNA: TGTGCCAGCAGCTTGTCCTCTGGGGCCAACGTCCTGACTTTC
D: NA
V: TRBV5-4
J: TRBJ2-6
length: 14
size: NA